This T cell receptor (beta chain) was captured by sequencing in a study of shared clonotypes between healthy human individuals. Every donor was a Caucasian adult from Nashville, Tennessee. A CD45RA+ naive subset and a CD45RA-negative memory subset were split from CD4+ cells. This clone has just one count. The authors distributed each subset's genomic DNA evenly over several immunoSEQ plates. Measured with immunoSEQ multiplex PCR; TCRdb has only the in-frame clones, and not every one. Here the sample spans about a million clones, about 80% being singletons. With V trimmed by 4 bases and J by 9 bases, 8 bases remained unmatched. The CDR3 is 15 amino acids. Per the germline V gene, CDR1 is SGHRS and CDR2 is YFSETQ.

This sequence joins TRBV5-1 and TRBJ2-1, with 12 bases that match TRBD2. The receptor was derived from a man between 18 and 35 years old in good health. Some clones in this sample may be carry-over from other donors' samples. The sequenced sample was memory CD4+ T cells from PBMCs. Subset denoted: CD45RA-negative fraction. CDR3 nucleotides: TGCGCCAGCAGCCTGACTAGCGGGAGTCAGGGTGAGCAGTTCTTC. Residues: CASSLTSGSQGEQFF.